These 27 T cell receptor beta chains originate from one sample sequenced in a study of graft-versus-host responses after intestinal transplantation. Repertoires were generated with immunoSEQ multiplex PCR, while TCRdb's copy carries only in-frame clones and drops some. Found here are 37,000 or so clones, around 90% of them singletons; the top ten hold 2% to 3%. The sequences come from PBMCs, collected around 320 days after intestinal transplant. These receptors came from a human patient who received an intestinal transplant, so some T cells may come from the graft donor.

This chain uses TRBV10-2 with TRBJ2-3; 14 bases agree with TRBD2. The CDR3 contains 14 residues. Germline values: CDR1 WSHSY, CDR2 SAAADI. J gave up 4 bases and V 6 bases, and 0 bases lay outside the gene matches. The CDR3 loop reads CASRTSGGADTQYF. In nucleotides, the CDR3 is TGCGCCAGCAGGACTAGCGGGGGGGCAGATACGCAGTATTTT.

CDR3 coding DNA: TGTGCCAGCAGTGAAGCGCCGGTCACCTGGAACACTGAAGCTTTCTTT. This gives the protein CASSEAPVTWNTEAFF. V is TRBV2 and J is TRBJ1-1, with unresolved D. Between the trimmed V and J ends, which lost 0 bases and 1 base, there was a span of 12 bases. Per the germline V gene, CDR1 is SNHLY and CDR2 is FYNNEI. The CDR3 spans 16 residues.

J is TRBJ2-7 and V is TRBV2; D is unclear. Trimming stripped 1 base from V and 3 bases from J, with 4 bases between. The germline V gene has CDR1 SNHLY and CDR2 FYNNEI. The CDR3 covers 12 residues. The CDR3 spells CASSEVYYEQYF. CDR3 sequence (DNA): TGTGCCAGCAGTGAAGTGTACTACGAGCAGTACTTC.

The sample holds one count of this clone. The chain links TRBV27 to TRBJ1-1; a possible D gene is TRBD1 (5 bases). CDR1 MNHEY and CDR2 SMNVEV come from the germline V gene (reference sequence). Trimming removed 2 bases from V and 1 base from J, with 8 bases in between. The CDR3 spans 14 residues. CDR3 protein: CASSLRGWNTEAFF. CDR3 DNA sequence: TGTGCCAGCAGTTTAAGGGGCTGGAACACTGAAGCTTTCTTT.

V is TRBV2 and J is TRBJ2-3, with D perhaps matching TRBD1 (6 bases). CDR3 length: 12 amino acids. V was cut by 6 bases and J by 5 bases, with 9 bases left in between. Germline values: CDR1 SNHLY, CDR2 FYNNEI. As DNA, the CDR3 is TGTGCCAGCAGATGGACAGTAGATACGCAGTATTTT. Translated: CASRWTVDTQYF.

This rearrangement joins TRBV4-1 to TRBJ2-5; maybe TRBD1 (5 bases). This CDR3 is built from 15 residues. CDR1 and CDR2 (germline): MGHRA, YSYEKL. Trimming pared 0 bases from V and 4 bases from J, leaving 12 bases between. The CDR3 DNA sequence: TGCGCCAGCAGCCAAGATGGGGCAGGCGGAGAGACCCAGTACTTC. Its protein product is CASSQDGAGGETQYF.

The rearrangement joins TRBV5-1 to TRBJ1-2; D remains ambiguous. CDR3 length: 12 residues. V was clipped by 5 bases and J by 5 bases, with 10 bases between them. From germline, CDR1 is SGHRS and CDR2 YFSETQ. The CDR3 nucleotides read TGCGCCAGCAGACGGGATTTATATGGCTACACCTTC. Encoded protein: CASRRDLYGYTF.

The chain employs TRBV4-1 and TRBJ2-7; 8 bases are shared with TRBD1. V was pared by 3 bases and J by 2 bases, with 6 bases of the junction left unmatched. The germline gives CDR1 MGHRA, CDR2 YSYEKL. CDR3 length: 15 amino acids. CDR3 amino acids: CASSHPDRGPYEQYF. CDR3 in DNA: TGCGCCAGCAGCCACCCCGACAGGGGACCCTACGAGCAGTACTTC.

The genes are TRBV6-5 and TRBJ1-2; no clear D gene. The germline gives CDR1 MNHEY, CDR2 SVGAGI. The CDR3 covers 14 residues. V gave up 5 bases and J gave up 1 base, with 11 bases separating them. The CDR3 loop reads CASSEGLFNYGYTF. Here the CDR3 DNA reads TGTGCCAGCAGTGAAGGACTTTTTAACTATGGCTACACCTTC.

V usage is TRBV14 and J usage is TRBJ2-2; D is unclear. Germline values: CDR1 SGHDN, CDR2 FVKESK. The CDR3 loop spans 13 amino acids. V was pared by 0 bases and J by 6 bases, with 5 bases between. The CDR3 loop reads CASSQDLAGELFF. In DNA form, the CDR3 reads TGTGCCAGCAGCCAAGATTTGGCCGGGGAGCTGTTTTTT.

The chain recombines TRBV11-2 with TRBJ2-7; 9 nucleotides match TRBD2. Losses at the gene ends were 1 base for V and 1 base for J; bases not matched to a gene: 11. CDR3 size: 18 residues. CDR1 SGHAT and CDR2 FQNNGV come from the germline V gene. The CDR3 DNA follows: TGTGCCAGCAGCTTAGTGGGCGGAGGACTAGCGCAATCCTACGAGCAGTACTTC. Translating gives CASSLVGGGLAQSYEQYF. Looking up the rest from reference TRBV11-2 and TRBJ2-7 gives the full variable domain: EAGVAQSPRYKIIEKRQSVAFWCNPISGHATLYWYQQILGQGPKLLIQFQNNGVVDDSQLPKDRFSAERLKGVDSTLKIQPAKLEDSAVYLCASSLVGGGLAQSYEQYFGPGTRLTVT.

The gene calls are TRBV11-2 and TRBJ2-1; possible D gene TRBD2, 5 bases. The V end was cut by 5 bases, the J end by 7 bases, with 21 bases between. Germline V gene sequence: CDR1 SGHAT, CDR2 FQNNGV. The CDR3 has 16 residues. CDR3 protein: CASSGLRTSVGNEQFF. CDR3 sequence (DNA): TGTGCCAGCAGCGGACTCCGGACTTCCGTGGGAAATGAGCAGTTCTTC.

The CDR3 bases are TGTGCCATCAGTGAGTCAATCCGGACGAGGGGCATAACTAACTATGGCTACACCTTC. Its protein product is CAISESIRTRGITNYGYTF. The chain links TRBV10-3 to TRBJ1-2, with D possibly TRBD1 on 5 matching bases. CDR1 is ENHRY and CDR2 is SYGVKD in the germline V gene. Deletions cut 0 bases from V and 0 bases from J, with 20 bases between. The CDR3 totals 19 residues.

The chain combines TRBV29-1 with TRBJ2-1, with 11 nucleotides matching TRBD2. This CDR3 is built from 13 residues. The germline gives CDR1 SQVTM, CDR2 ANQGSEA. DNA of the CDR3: TGCGTAATAGCGGGAGGGCCGGGTAATGAGCAGTTCTTC. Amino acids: CVIAGGPGNEQFF.

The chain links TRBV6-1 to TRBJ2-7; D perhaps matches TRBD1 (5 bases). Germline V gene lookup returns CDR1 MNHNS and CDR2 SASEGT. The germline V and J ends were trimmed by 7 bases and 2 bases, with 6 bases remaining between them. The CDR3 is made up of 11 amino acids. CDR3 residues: CASTRAYEQYF. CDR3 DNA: TGTGCCAGCACCAGGGCCTACGAGCAGTACTTC.

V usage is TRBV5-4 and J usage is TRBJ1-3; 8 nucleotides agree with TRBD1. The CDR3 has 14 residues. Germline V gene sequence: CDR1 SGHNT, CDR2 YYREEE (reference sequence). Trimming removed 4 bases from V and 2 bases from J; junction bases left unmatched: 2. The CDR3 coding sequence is TGTGCCAGCAGCGGACAGGGAACTGGAAACACCATATATTTT. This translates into CASSGQGTGNTIYF.

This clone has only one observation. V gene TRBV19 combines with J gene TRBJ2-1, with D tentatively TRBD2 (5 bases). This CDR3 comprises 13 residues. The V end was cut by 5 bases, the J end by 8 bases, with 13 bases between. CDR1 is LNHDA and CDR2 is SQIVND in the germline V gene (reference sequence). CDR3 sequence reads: CASSPLVSDEQFF. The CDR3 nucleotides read TGTGCCAGTAGTCCACTAGTTTCCGATGAGCAGTTCTTC.

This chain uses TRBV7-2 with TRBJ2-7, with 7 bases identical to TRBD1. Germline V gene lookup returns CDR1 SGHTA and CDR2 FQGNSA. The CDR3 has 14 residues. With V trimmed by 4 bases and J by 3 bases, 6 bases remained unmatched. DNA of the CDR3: TGTGCCAGCAGCTCATCCGGACAGGTCTACGAGCAGTACTTC. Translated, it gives CASSSSGQVYEQYF.

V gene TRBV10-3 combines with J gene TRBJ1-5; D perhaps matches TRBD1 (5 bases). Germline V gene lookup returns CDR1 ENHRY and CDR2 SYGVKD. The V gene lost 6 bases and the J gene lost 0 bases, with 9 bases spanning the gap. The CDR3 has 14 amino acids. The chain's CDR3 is CAISQGYSNQPQHF. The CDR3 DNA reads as TGTGCCATCAGCCAGGGATATAGCAATCAGCCCCAGCATTTT.

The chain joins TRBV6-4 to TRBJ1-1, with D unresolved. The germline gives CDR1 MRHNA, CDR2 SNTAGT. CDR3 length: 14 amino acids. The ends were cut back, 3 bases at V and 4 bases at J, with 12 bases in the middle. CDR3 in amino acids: CASSESLLSTEAFF. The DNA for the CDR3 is TGTGCCAGCAGTGAAAGTCTGTTGAGCACTGAAGCTTTCTTT.

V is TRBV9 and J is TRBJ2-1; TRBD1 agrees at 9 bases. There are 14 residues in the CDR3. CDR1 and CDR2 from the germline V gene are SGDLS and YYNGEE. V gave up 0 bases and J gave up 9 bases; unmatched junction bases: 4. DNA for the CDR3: TGTGCCAGCAGCGTAGACCCGGACAGGGGTGAGCAGTTCTTC. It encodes CASSVDPDRGEQFF.

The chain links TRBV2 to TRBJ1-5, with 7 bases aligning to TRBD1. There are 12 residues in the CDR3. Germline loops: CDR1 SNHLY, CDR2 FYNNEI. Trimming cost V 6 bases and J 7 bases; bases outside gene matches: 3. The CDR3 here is CASSRGGQPQHF. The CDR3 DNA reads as TGTGCCAGCAGCAGGGGGGGCCAGCCCCAGCATTTT.

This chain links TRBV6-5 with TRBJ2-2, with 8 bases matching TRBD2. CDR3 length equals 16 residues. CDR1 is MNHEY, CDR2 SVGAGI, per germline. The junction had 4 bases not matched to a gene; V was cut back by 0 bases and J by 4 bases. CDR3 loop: CASSYSGLVITGELFF. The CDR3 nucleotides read TGTGCCAGCAGTTACTCGGGACTAGTGATCACCGGGGAGCTGTTTTTT.

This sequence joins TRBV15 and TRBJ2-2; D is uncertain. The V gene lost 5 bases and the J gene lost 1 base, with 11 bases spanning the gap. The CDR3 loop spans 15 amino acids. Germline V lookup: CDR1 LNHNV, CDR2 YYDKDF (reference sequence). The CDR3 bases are TGTGCCACCAGCCTCGAGCGTGTGAACACCGGGGAGCTGTTTTTT. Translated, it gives CATSLERVNTGELFF.

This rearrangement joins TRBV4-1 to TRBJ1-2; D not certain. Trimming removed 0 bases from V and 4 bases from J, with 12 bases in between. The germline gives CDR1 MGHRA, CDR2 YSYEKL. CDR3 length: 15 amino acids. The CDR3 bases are TGCGCCAGCAGCCAAGACGAAGGGCTATTCTATGGCTACACCTTC. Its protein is CASSQDEGLFYGYTF.

The DNA of the CDR3 is TGTGCCAGCAGTGGGGGACCGTTGACTAACTATGGCTACACCTTC. Protein product: CASSGGPLTNYGYTF. This sequence joins TRBV2 and TRBJ1-2; D possibly corresponds to TRBD1 (5 bases). CDR1 is SNHLY and CDR2 is FYNNEI in the germline V gene. The CDR3 totals 15 residues. V lost 4 bases, J lost 0 bases, and 12 bases lay in between.

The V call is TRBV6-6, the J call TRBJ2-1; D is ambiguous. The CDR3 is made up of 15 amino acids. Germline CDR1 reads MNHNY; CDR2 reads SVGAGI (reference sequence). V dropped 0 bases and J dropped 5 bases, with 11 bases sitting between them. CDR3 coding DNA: TGTGCCAGCAGTTACTCTACTCTGGGCAACAATGAGCAGTTCTTC. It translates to CASSYSTLGNNEQFF.